This TCR beta chain was observed in a study of neurological immune-mediated disorders. Notes on the study in general: While HTLV-1-associated myelopathy showed the greatest TCR clonal expansion, multiple sclerosis showed the least, falling below healthy controls. There were no CDR3 amino acid sequences shared by expanded clones across subjects, a result suggesting private repertoires in all groups.

The time point was: longitudinal time-point 2. 2 million PBMCs stored at -80 C were the source of the unsorted libraries. In this sample, this clonotype turned up many times. The target antigen is unknown. By 5'RACE with 10-nucleotide random UMIs, the cDNA was made. In TCRdb, the 5' RACE reads were re-called with MiXCR into one record per CDR3 protein. Of approximately 85,000 distinct CDR3 sequences detected, 13% appear once; the ten largest clones hold roughly 4.8%. V was pared by 0 bases and J by 7 bases, with 13 bases between. The germline V gene encodes CDR1 MGHRA and CDR2 YSYEKL. The CDR3 runs to 15 residues.

The source material was PBMCs. This chain links TRBV4-1 with TRBJ1-5; tentative D call: TRBD1 (6 bases). This clonotype was obtained from a female donor with HTLV-1-associated myelopathy (HAM/TSP). CDR3 sequence reads: CASSQDAGGGQPQHF. CDR3 sequence (DNA): TGCGCCAGCAGCCAAGATGCTGGGGGCGGGCAGCCCCAGCATTTT.